A selection of T cell receptor beta chains follows, all from one sample in a study of beta chain features in type 1 diabetes. Clones were read by immunoSEQ multiplex PCR, and TCRdb kept only the in-frame ones, dropping some. The table lists some 660,000 clones, about an eighth of them singletons. The specimen was naive CD4+ T cells from blood. Receptor source: a man younger than 30 with type 1 diabetes. Each CDR3 is given without its conserved first and last residue. A D gene is named only where the DNA matches it firmly.

D	V	J	length	CDR3
TRBD1	TRBV30	TRBJ2-7	13	AWSPGDRVLYEQY
.	TRBV28	TRBJ2-7	11	ASSLNVPGEQY
.	TRBV4-3	TRBJ2-7	12	ASSQAQGRYEQY
.	TRBV18	TRBJ2-5	14	ASSPPNRSPPETQY
.	TRBV20-1	TRBJ2-2	9	SARATGELF
.	TRBV7-9	TRBJ2-7	12	ASSIGTAQHEQY
.	TRBV30	TRBJ2-5	9	AWTSEETQY
.	TRBV28	TRBJ1-2	10	ASSPVNYGYT
TRBD1	TRBV7-2	TRBJ1-5	11	ASSQQGNQPQH
.	TRBV7-2	TRBJ1-3	12	ASSLWGSGNTIY
.	TRBV7-2	TRBJ2-7	11	ASSFVIFHEQY
TRBD2	TRBV30	TRBJ2-3	14	AHYSGRAVGTDTQY
.	TRBV9	TRBJ1-3	14	ASSVSGNLPGNTIY
.	TRBV30	TRBJ2-5	11	AWAPGVVETQY
.	TRBV2	TRBJ2-7	12	ASSEQGSSYEQY
.	TRBV30	TRBJ2-7	12	AWSVVGSSYEQY
TRBD2	TRBV18	TRBJ2-7	13	ASSPAGGGVYEQY
.	TRBV4-2	TRBJ2-1	13	ASSQVVAGNNEQF
.	TRBV6-5	TRBJ2-5	9	ASIQRETQY
TRBD2	TRBV19	TRBJ2-1	14	ASSLIAGGPHNEQF
TRBD1	TRBV4-2	TRBJ1-2	15	ASSQGVPGGAGYGYT
.	TRBV25-1	TRBJ1-4	13	ASSEYLGYAEKLF
.	TRBV7-2	TRBJ2-7	13	ASSLASGPSYEQY
.	TRBV6-5	TRBJ2-7	8	ASRGYEQY
.	TRBV11-3	TRBJ2-1	11	ASSSLAPNEQF
TRBD2	TRBV14	TRBJ2-1	13	ASSQGQRGNNEQF
.	TRBV4-2	TRBJ2-3	14	ASSQDQRVAVDTQY
.	TRBV29-1	TRBJ1-1	12	SVVGPHVNTEAF
.	TRBV7-3	TRBJ2-2	13	ASSFGRVPTGELF
.	TRBV7-9	TRBJ2-4	14	ASSLGAGLAKNIQY
.	TRBV2	TRBJ2-2	13	ASSAEGVGTGELF
TRBD1	TRBV2	TRBJ2-7	10	ASKAGGGVQY
.	TRBV7-6	TRBJ2-1	13	ASSSGPVTYNEQF
.	TRBV7-2	TRBJ1-2	12	ASRWLEGVAGYT
TRBD2	TRBV4-3	TRBJ2-4	15	ASSQDMRGGDKNIQY
.	TRBV2	TRBJ2-2	12	ASTDRQNTGELF
.	TRBV6-4	TRBJ2-2	14	ASSDSLRRGVRELF
.	TRBV2	TRBJ2-2	13	ASSEIRTSGGELF
.	TRBV5-6	TRBJ2-3	13	ASSLESGRPDTQY
TRBD1	TRBV7-9	TRBJ2-3	14	ASSLSRGHPADTQY
.	TRBV23-1	TRBJ1-3	11	ATGETSGNTIY
.	TRBV7-3	TRBJ1-1	11	ASSLGGETEAF
.	TRBV29-1	TRBJ2-7	13	SVGTATNLGGEQY
TRBD1	TRBV2	TRBJ2-7	11	ASSEGGQGRQY
.	TRBV9	TRBJ1-3	12	ASSTEGSGNTIY
.	TRBV5-4	TRBJ1-1	11	ASSLGGDTEAF
TRBD2	TRBV11-2	TRBJ2-1	16	ASSPLSASGQPYNEQF
TRBD1	TRBV28	TRBJ1-4	13	ASSFAAGGNEKLF
.	TRBV7-9	TRBJ2-7	11	ASSPRGGIEQY